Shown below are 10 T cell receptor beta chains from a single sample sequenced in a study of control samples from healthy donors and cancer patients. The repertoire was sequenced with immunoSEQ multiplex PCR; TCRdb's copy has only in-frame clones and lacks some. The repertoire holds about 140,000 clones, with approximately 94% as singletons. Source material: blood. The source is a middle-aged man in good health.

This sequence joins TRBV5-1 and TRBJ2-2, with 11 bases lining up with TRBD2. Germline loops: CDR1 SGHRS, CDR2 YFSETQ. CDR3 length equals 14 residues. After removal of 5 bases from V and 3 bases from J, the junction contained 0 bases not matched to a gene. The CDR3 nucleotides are TGCGCCAGCAGACTAGCGGGAGACACCGGGGAGCTGTTTTTT. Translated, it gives CASRLAGDTGELFF. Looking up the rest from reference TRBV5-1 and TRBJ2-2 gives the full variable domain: KAGVTQTPRYLIKTRGQQVTLSCSPISGHRSVSWYQQTPGQGLQFLFEYFSETQRNKGNFPGRFSGRQFSNSRSEMNVSTLELGDSALYLCASRLAGDTGELFFGEGSRLTVL.

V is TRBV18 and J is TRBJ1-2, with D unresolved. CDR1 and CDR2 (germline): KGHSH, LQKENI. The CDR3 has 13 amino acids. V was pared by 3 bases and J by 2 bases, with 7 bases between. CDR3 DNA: TGTGCCAGCTCACCTGGGATAAACTATGGCTACACCTTC. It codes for CASSPGINYGYTF.

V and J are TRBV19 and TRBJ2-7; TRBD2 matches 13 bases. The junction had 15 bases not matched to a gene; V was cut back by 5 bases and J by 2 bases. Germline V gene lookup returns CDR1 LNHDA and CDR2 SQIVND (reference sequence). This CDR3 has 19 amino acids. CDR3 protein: CASSRGHELLAGGPYEQYF. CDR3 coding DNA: TGTGCCAGTAGTCGAGGACATGAACTACTAGCGGGAGGGCCCTACGAGCAGTACTTC. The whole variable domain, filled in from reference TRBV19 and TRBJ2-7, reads DGGITQSPKYLFRKEGQNVTLSCEQNLNHDAMYWYRQDPGQGLRLIYYSQIVNDFQKGDIAEGYSVSREKKESFPLTVTSAQKNPTAFYLCASSRGHELLAGGPYEQYFGPGTRLTVT.

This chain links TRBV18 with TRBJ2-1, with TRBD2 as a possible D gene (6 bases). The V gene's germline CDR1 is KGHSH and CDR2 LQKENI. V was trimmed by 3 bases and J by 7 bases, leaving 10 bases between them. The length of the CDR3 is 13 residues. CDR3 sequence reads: CASSPRELNEQFF. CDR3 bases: TGTGCCAGCTCACCCCGGGAGCTAAATGAGCAGTTCTTC.

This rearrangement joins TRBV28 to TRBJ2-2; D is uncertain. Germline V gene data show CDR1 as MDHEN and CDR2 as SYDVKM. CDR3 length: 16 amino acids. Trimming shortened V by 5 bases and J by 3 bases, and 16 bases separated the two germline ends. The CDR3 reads CASSPSWSPDTGELFF. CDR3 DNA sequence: TGTGCCAGCAGTCCCTCATGGAGCCCGGACACCGGGGAGCTGTTTTTT.

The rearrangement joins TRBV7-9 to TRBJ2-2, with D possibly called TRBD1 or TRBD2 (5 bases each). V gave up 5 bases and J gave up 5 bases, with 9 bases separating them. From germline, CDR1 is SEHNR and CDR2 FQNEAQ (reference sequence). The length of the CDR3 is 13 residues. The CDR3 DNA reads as TGTGCCAGCAGCCGCAGGGAGACCGGGGAGCTGTTTTTT. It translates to CASSRRETGELFF.

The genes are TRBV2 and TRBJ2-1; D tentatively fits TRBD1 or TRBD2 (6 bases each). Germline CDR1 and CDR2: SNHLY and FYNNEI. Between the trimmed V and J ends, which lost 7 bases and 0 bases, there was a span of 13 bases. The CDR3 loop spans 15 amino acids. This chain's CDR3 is CASMTGASSYNEQFF. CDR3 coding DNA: TGTGCCAGCATGACGGGGGCTAGCTCCTACAATGAGCAGTTCTTC.

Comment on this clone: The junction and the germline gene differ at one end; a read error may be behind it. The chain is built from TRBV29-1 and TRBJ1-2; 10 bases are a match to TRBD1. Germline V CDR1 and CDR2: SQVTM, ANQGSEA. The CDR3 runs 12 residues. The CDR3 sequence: CSVTRDRGSHPF. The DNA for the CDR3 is TGCAGCGTTACCCGGGACAGGGGCTCCCACCCCTTC.

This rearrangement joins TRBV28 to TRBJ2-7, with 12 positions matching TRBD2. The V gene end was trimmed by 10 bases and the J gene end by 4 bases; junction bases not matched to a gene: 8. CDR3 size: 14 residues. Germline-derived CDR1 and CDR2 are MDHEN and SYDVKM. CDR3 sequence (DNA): TGTGCCATTTCTAGCGGGAGGGCGGGATACGAGCAGTACTTC. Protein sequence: CAISSGRAGYEQYF.

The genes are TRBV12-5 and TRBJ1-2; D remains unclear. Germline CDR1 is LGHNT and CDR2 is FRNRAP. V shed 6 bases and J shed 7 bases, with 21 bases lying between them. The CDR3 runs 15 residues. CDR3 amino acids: CASGPVFEGRSGYTF. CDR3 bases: TGTGCTAGTGGCCCCGTTTTTGAAGGTCGGAGTGGCTACACCTTC.